A single sample is the source of the 11 T cell receptor beta chains below, sequenced in a study of blood T cell repertoires in COVID-19. The table came from immunoSEQ multiplex PCR; TCRdb's copy has only in-frame clones and leaves some out. The sample has roughly 260,000 clones; 80% to 95% are singletons. Sequencing was carried out using peripheral blood. The source of these receptors is a person aged 18-29 years with COVID-19, enrolled during active disease.

This clone was recorded once. The chain has TRBV18 and TRBJ1-1; no clear D gene. V gave up 3 bases and J gave up 1 base, with 9 bases separating them. This CDR3 comprises 14 residues. Germline V gene sequence: CDR1 KGHSH, CDR2 LQKENI. CDR3 amino acids: CASSPPAGNTEAFF. The CDR3 region has the DNA TGTGCCAGCTCACCTCCGGCGGGGAACACTGAAGCTTTCTTT.

The genes are TRBV12-3 or TRBV12-4 and TRBJ1-6; D is undetermined. The CDR3 runs 13 residues. Trimming removed 6 bases from V and 6 bases from J, with 9 bases in between. The CDR3 DNA sequence: TGTGCCAGCAGCAGATCCCCTAATTCACCCCTCCACTTT. The encoded protein is CASSRSPNSPLHF.

The chain uses TRBV7-2 and TRBJ1-2; 7 nucleotides match TRBD1. The germline V gene encodes CDR1 SGHTA and CDR2 FQGNSA. J lost 4 bases, V lost 5 bases, and 4 bases had no gene match. This CDR3 contains 13 residues. The CDR3 here is CASSLRTGYGYTF. CDR3 nucleotides: TGTGCCAGCAGCCTTCGGACAGGCTATGGCTACACCTTC.

This clone was counted once. This chain uses TRBV18 with TRBJ2-7, with TRBD2 matching 10 bases. CDR1 is KGHSH and CDR2 is LQKENI in the germline V gene. The CDR3 consists of 14 residues. Losses at the gene ends were 5 bases for V and 7 bases for J; bases not matched to a gene: 8. The CDR3 DNA sequence: TGTGCCAGCTCAACTACTAGCGGGAAAGGGGAGCAGTACTTC. It codes for CASSTTSGKGEQYF.

The chain couples TRBV5-6 to TRBJ1-2; D gene ambiguous. Germline V gene data show CDR1 as SGHDT and CDR2 as YYEEEE. V lost 2 bases to trimming and J lost 8 bases, with 7 bases between them. There are 11 residues in the CDR3. The CDR3 DNA follows: TGTGCCAGCAGCTTTGCGGGAGGCTACACCTTC. Its translation: CASSFAGGYTF. Full variable domain (outside the CDR3, taken from reference TRBV5-6 and TRBJ1-2): DAGVTQSPTHLIKTRGQQVTLRCSPKSGHDTVSWYQQALGQGPQFIFQYYEEEERQRGNFPDRFSGHQFPNYSSELNVNALLLGDSALYLCASSFAGGYTFGSGTRLTVV.

The chain carries TRBV11-2 and TRBJ2-7; a possible D gene is TRBD1 (5 bases). The CDR3 contains 11 residues. Germline lookup yields CDR1 SGHAT and CDR2 FQNNGV. Between the trimmed V and J ends, which lost 4 bases and 9 bases, there was a span of 10 bases. CDR3 sequence (DNA): TGTGCCAGCAGCTGGGGCCTTCCGCAGTACTTC. Protein product: CASSWGLPQYF. Full variable domain (outside the CDR3, taken from reference TRBV11-2 and TRBJ2-7): EAGVAQSPRYKIIEKRQSVAFWCNPISGHATLYWYQQILGQGPKLLIQFQNNGVVDDSQLPKDRFSAERLKGVDSTLKIQPAKLEDSAVYLCASSWGLPQYFGPGTRLTVT.

The J gene is TRBJ2-1, the V gene TRBV13; 7 nucleotides align to TRBD2. CDR1 is PRHDT and CDR2 is FYEKMQ in the germline V gene (reference sequence). The CDR3 covers 15 residues. V was clipped by 2 bases and J by 8 bases; unmatched bases: 9. The CDR3 DNA reads TGTGCCAGCAGCTTATCGGGGAGGGCGGACGATGAGCAGTTCTTC. Translated, it gives CASSLSGRADDEQFF.

The rearrangement joins TRBV5-1 to TRBJ2-7; the D gene is possibly TRBD2 (6 bases). Germline CDR1 SGHRS, CDR2 YFSETQ. With 6 bases removed from V and 2 bases from J, the gap between germline ends came to 21 bases. The CDR3 covers 16 residues. CDR3: CASTPGVRRDTYEQYF. The CDR3 DNA reads as TGCGCCAGCACCCCGGGGGTTAGACGGGATACCTACGAGCAGTACTTC.

This rearrangement joins TRBV19 to TRBJ1-2; TRBD1 agrees at 9 bases. This CDR3 spans 14 amino acids. J lost 8 bases, V lost 3 bases, and 7 bases had no gene match. CDR1 is LNHDA and CDR2 is SQIVND in the germline V gene (reference sequence). CDR3 sequence: CASSMRTGEDGYTF. Written as DNA, the CDR3 is TGTGCCAGTAGTATGAGGACAGGGGAAGACGGCTACACCTTC.

The J gene is TRBJ1-4, the V gene TRBV10-3, with TRBD1 as a possible D gene (5 bases). The germline V gene encodes CDR1 ENHRY and CDR2 SYGVKD. Trimming removed 4 bases from V and 2 bases from J, with 8 bases in between. The length of the CDR3 is 14 residues. The CDR3 DNA reads TGTGCCATCAGTGGCGGGACGACTAATGAAAAACTGTTTTTT. It is translated as CAISGGTTNEKLFF.

As DNA, the CDR3 is TGTGCCAGCAGCCCCCTGGAAGACATGGGCTACTACACCTTC. Translation gives CASSPLEDMGYYTF. The chain joins TRBV11-2 to TRBJ1-2; D unclear. V was clipped by 5 bases and J by 10 bases, with 20 bases between them. Germline lookup yields CDR1 SGHAT and CDR2 FQNNGV. There are 14 residues in the CDR3.